This T cell receptor (beta chain) was retrieved from a study of shared clonotypes between healthy human individuals. An even split of each subset's genomic DNA across several immunoSEQ plates was performed. The table came from immunoSEQ multiplex PCR; TCRdb's copy has only in-frame clones and leaves some out. The table includes around 690,000 clones, roughly 87% detected once. On this clone itself: This sample also contains other DNA sequences that code for the same CDR3.

In germline, CDR1 is MNHEY, CDR2 SMNVEV (reference sequence). CDR3 length equals 15 residues. V lost 5 bases to trimming and J lost 4 bases; unmatched junction nucleotides: 4. This clonotype was sampled from a man between 18 and 29 years old in good health. Some clones in this sample may be carry-over from other donors' samples. This chain links TRBV27 with TRBJ2-1; 11 nucleotides match TRBD2. Sequences were obtained from memory CD8+ T cells from PBMCs. Subset denoted: CD45RO+ cells pooled with CCR7-negative TemRA cells. CDR3 protein: CASSAGTSGYNEQFF. In DNA form, the CDR3 reads TGTGCCAGCAGTGCCGGGACTAGCGGATACAATGAGCAGTTCTTC.